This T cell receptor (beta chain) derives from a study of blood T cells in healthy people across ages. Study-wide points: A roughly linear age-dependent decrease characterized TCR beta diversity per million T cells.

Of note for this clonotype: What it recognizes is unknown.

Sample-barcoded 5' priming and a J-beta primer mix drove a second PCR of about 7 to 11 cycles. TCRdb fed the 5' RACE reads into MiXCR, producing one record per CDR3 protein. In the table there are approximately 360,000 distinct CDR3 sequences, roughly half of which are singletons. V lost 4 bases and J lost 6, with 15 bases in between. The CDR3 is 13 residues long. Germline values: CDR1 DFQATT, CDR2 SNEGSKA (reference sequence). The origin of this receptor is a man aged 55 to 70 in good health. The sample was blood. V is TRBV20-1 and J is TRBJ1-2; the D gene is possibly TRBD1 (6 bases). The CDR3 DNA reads TGCAGTGCTAAAGATAACAGGGTGGATGGCTACACCTTC. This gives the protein CSAKDNRVDGYTF.